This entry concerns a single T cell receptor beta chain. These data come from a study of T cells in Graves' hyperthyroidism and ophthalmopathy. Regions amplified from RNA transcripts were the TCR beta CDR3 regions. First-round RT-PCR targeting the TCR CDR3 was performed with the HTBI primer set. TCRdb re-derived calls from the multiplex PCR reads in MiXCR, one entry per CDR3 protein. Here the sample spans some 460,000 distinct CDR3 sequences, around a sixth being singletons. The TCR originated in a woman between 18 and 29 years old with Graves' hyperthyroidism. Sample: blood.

The CDR3 is CASGLLRQGLEAGGRGYNEQFF. The CDR3 region has the DNA TGTGCTAGTGGTTTGCTTCGACAGGGTCTCGAAGCGGGTGGGAGGGGCTACAATGAGCAGTTCTTC. The gene calls are TRBV12-5 and TRBJ2-1; D could derive from TRBD1 or TRBD2 (7 bases each). The length of the CDR3 is 22 residues. The V gene's germline CDR1 is LGHNT and CDR2 FRNRAP. V was trimmed by 2 bases and J by 3 bases, leaving 32 bases between them.